This is a list of T cell receptor beta chains from one sample in a study of CD8 T cells in Susac syndrome. Using its own MiXCR run on the immunoSEQ multiplex PCR reads, TCRdb lists one record per CDR3 protein. Of about 300,000 distinct CDR3 sequences in the sample, approximately 90% were seen once. Material for sequencing was CD8+ T cells from PBMCs. The receptors derive from a human donor with multiple sclerosis. The CDR3 runs from the conserved cysteine through the conserved F or W. D genes are given only for firm matches. Rows give clone size only sometimes, using once, few, many, or a class for an expanded clone.

V gene	D gene	J gene	clone size	CDR3 protein	CDR3 DNA
TRBV7-9	NA	TRBJ1-1	NA	CASSLAGTYTEAFF	TGTGCCAGCAGCTTAGCCGGGACATACACTGAAGCTTTCTTT
TRBV6-1	NA	TRBJ2-3	NA	CASSPLAGTLADTQYF	TGTGCCAGCAGTCCCCTGGCAGGGACTCTAGCAGATACGCAGTATTTT
TRBV20-1	NA	TRBJ2-1	NA	CSASERDNEQFF	TGCAGTGCTAGTGAAAGGGACAATGAGCAGTTCTTC
TRBV21-1	NA	TRBJ2-7	NA	CASSKILGTSGRQSSYEQYF	TGTGCCAGCAGCAAAATACTTGGGACTAGCGGGCGACAGAGCTCCTACGAGCAGTACTTC
TRBV4-3	NA	TRBJ2-1	NA	CASSQDIIPNEQFF	TGCGCCAGCAGCCAAGATATAATCCCAAATGAGCAGTTCTTC
TRBV12-3/TRBV12-4	NA	TRBJ2-2	NA	CASSLDSGELFF	TGTGCCAGCAGTTTAGATTCCGGGGAGCTGTTTTTT
TRBV27	NA	TRBJ2-7	NA	CASSLSRQGGDYEQYF	TGTGCCAGCAGTTTAAGCCGACAGGGCGGGGACTACGAGCAGTACTTC
TRBV14	NA	TRBJ2-2	NA	CASSQLMSTGELFF	TGTGCCAGCAGCCAACTAATGAGCACCGGGGAGCTGTTTTTT
TRBV21-1	NA	TRBJ2-7	NA	CASSKITGAGEQYF	TGTGCCAGCAGCAAAATTACGGGGGCAGGAGAGCAGTACTTC
TRBV30	NA	TRBJ2-3	NA	CAWSFLDTQYF	TGTGCCTGGAGTTTTTTAGATACGCAGTATTTT
TRBV12-3/TRBV12-4	NA	TRBJ2-1	NA	CASRFPWGGADNEQFF	TGTGCCAGCCGGTTTCCTTGGGGCGGGGCCGACAATGAGCAGTTCTTC
TRBV29-1	NA	TRBJ1-1	NA	CSAKAGDGTEAFF	TGCAGCGCCAAGGCAGGTGATGGCACTGAAGCTTTCTTT
TRBV5-1	NA	TRBJ1-6	NA	CASSLEVVGAINSPLHF	TGCGCCAGCAGCTTGGAAGTTGTGGGGGCTATCAATTCACCCCTCCACTTT
TRBV5-6	NA	TRBJ2-1	once	CASSLVSGYNEQFF	TGTGCCAGCAGCTTGGTATCAGGGTACAATGAGCAGTTCTTC
TRBV9	TRBD2	TRBJ2-1	NA	CASSVGTRTHNEQFF	TGTGCCAGCAGCGTAGGGACTAGAACCCACAATGAGCAGTTCTTC
TRBV13	TRBD1	TRBJ1-2	NA	CASSHPTGGDGYTF	TGTGCCAGCAGCCATCCCACAGGGGGCGATGGCTACACCTTC
TRBV4-2	NA	TRBJ2-7	NA	CASSQEMGEKAVEQYF	TGTGCCAGCAGCCAAGAGATGGGGGAGAAAGCGGTCGAGCAGTACTTC
TRBV7-9	NA	TRBJ1-1	NA	CASSLEVSGIGAFF	TGTGCCAGCAGCTTAGAAGTATCGGGGATCGGAGCTTTCTTT
TRBV7-8	TRBD2	TRBJ2-1	NA	CASSLAAGGAYNEQFF	TGTGCCAGCAGCTTAGCGGCGGGAGGGGCTTACAATGAGCAGTTCTTC
TRBV10-3	TRBD2	TRBJ2-7	NA	CAISDPTSTSSYEQYF	TGTGCCATCAGTGACCCGACTAGCACGAGCTCCTACGAGCAGTACTTC
TRBV4-3	NA	TRBJ2-3	NA	CASSQDPAPSTDTQYF	TGCGCCAGCAGCCAAGATCCAGCGCCGAGCACAGATACGCAGTATTTT
TRBV7-2	NA	TRBJ2-7	NA	CASSYGGRSYEQYF	TGTGCCAGCAGCTACGGGGGAAGGTCCTACGAGCAGTACTTC
TRBV27	NA	TRBJ1-2	NA	CASSSRGLNYGYTF	TGTGCCAGCAGTTCCCGGGGCCTTAACTATGGCTACACCTTC
TRBV5-6	NA	TRBJ1-1	NA	CASSLVAVEAFF	TGTGCCAGCAGCTTGGTGGCTGTAGAAGCTTTCTTT
TRBV7-6	NA	TRBJ2-5	NA	CASSPASGPSGETQYF	TGTGCCAGCAGCCCGGCCAGCGGCCCCTCGGGAGAGACCCAGTACTTC
TRBV27	NA	TRBJ1-5	NA	CASSLSTANSNQPQHF	TGTGCCAGCAGTTTATCGACGGCGAATAGCAATCAGCCCCAGCATTTT
TRBV20-1	TRBD2	TRBJ2-2	NA	CSARGPRGREAGELFF	TGCAGTGCTAGAGGGCCGCGCGGGAGGGAGGCCGGGGAGCTGTTTTTT
TRBV2	TRBD2	TRBJ2-1	NA	CASRVTSGSPYNEQFF	TGTGCCAGCAGGGTGACTAGCGGGTCCCCCTACAATGAGCAGTTCTTC
TRBV5-6	TRBD2	TRBJ2-1	NA	CASSETGLAGAFSYNEQFF	TGTGCCAGCAGCGAAACAGGGTTAGCGGGAGCCTTCTCCTACAATGAGCAGTTCTTC
TRBV7-3	TRBD2	TRBJ2-1	NA	CASSDGTSRRNEQFF	TGTGCCAGCAGCGATGGGACTAGCAGGCGCAATGAGCAGTTCTTC
TRBV28	NA	TRBJ2-7	NA	CASSLPGDEQYF	TGTGCCAGCAGTTTACCGGGGGACGAGCAGTACTTC
TRBV4-1	TRBD2	TRBJ2-5	NA	CASSQLAGVPATQYF	TGCGCCAGCAGCCAACTAGCGGGAGTTCCCGCGACCCAGTACTTC
TRBV11-1	TRBD1	TRBJ1-1	NA	CASSAWTGGGEAFF	TGTGCCAGCAGCGCTTGGACAGGGGGCGGTGAAGCTTTCTTT
TRBV29-1	TRBD1	TRBJ2-7	once	CSVKTGTSYEQYF	TGCAGCGTAAAGACAGGGACCTCCTACGAGCAGTACTTC
TRBV27	NA	TRBJ1-2	NA	CASTGDYYGYTF	TGTGCCAGCACTGGGGACTACTATGGCTACACCTTC
TRBV4-3	TRBD2	TRBJ2-3	NA	CASSQWTSDTDTQYF	TGCGCCAGCAGCCAATGGACTAGTGACACAGATACGCAGTATTTT
TRBV9	TRBD2	TRBJ2-1	NA	CASSSSPLGTRVGNEQFF	TGTGCCAGCAGCTCCTCTCCACTTGGGACTAGAGTGGGCAATGAGCAGTTCTTC
TRBV7-2	TRBD2	TRBJ2-7	NA	CASSLRDYSYEQYF	TGTGCCAGCAGCTTAAGGGACTATTCCTACGAGCAGTACTTC
TRBV28	NA	TRBJ1-1	NA	CASSFPPAGNTEAFF	TGTGCCAGCAGTTTCCCCCCCGCGGGGAACACTGAAGCTTTCTTT
TRBV6-9	TRBD1	TRBJ2-7	NA	CASSYRGTYEQYF	TGTGCCAGCAGTTACAGGGGGACCTACGAGCAGTACTTC
TRBV5-5	NA	TRBJ2-6	NA	CASTLTSGANVLTF	TGTGCCAGCACGTTGACTTCTGGGGCCAACGTCCTGACTTTC
TRBV29-1	NA	TRBJ1-2	NA	CSVAGDGPTIIDYGYTF	TGCAGCGTTGCGGGGGACGGTCCCACAATTATCGACTATGGCTACACCTTC
TRBV30	NA	TRBJ2-1	few	CAWRGGPYNEQFF	TGTGCCTGGAGGGGGGGGCCCTACAATGAGCAGTTCTTC
TRBV12-3/TRBV12-4	NA	TRBJ2-7	NA	CASSRTRVHEQYF	TGTGCCAGCAGCCGAACTAGGGTTCACGAGCAGTACTTC
TRBV29-1	TRBD1	TRBJ2-3	NA	CSVPRTGRTDTQYF	TGCAGCGTGCCCCGGACAGGGCGCACAGATACGCAGTATTTT
TRBV23-1	NA	TRBJ2-1	NA	CASPGVARTGSYNEQFF	TGCGCCAGCCCGGGGGTAGCACGGACAGGCTCCTACAATGAGCAGTTCTTC
TRBV20-1	NA	TRBJ2-7	NA	CSARFLASEQYF	TGCAGTGCCAGATTTCTAGCGAGCGAGCAGTACTTC
TRBV2	NA	TRBJ2-3	NA	CASSGHLTDTQYF	TGTGCCAGCAGTGGACACCTCACAGATACGCAGTATTTT
TRBV2	TRBD2	TRBJ2-1	few	CASSGGTSGSNEQFF	TGTGCCAGCAGTGGTGGGACTAGCGGGAGTAATGAGCAGTTCTTC
TRBV18	NA	TRBJ2-3	NA	CASSPPGGTDTQYF	TGTGCCAGCTCACCACCAGGCGGCACAGATACGCAGTATTTT
TRBV9	TRBD1	TRBJ2-7	NA	CASSADRAGSVEYF	TGTGCCAGCAGCGCGGACAGGGCCGGGAGCGTGGAGTACTTC
TRBV7-2	NA	TRBJ2-3	NA	CASSLGFGGQQTDTQYF	TGTGCCAGCAGCTTAGGGTTTGGAGGACAGCAGACAGATACGCAGTATTTT
TRBV30	TRBD2	TRBJ2-2	NA	CASLGLAGRLAGELFF	TGTGCCTCCCTGGGACTAGCGGGTCGTCTGGCCGGGGAGCTGTTTTTT
TRBV9	TRBD1	TRBJ2-1	few	CASRPGTGIYNEQFF	TGTGCCAGCAGGCCCGGGACAGGGATCTACAATGAGCAGTTCTTC
TRBV11-2	NA	TRBJ2-3	NA	CASSLDLRRGSTDTQYF	TGTGCCAGCAGCTTAGATCTTAGGAGGGGGAGCACAGATACGCAGTATTTT